The source of this TCR beta chain is a study of identical twins. Overall study findings and caveats: Not following the same donors, the study drew its conclusions from cross-sectional statistical analysis. The study found weaker excess twin sharing in beta out-of-frame sequences. Twin-shared out-of-frame alpha sequences were enriched for low generation probability.

The CDR3 length is 14 residues. Per germline, CDR1 DFQATT and CDR2 SNEGSKA (reference sequence). The V gene lost 1 base and the J gene lost 9 bases, with 13 bases spanning the gap. Template switching, a step in the protocol, added a universal primer site, and cDNA carried unique molecular identifiers. TCRdb re-derived calls from the 5' RACE reads in MiXCR, one entry per CDR3 protein. The profile shows over 200,000 distinct CDR3 sequences, over 9.5% of them singletons. With regard to this clonotype: What it binds is not known.

This TCR was recovered from a man aged 50 to 60 in good health. The chain couples TRBV20-1 to TRBJ1-6, with D unresolved. Sequencing used memory T cells sorted from blood. CDR3 in amino acids: CSARVSDGPSPLHF. As DNA, the CDR3 is TGCAGTGCTAGAGTTAGTGACGGGCCTTCACCCCTCCACTTT.